This is a list of T cell receptor beta chains from one sample in a study of follicular helper T cells after annual influenza vaccination. Generated by immunoSEQ multiplex PCR, the TCRdb table keeps only in-frame clones and is missing some. The table lists about 14,000 clones, nearly 80% of them singletons, with 0.35% to 0.5% in the top ten. The sample was CXCR5- memory CD4+ T cells sorted from blood, taken on the day of influenza vaccination. Receptors were obtained from an adult who received the influenza vaccine. The CDR3 runs from the conserved cysteine through the conserved F or W. A D gene is named only where the DNA matches it firmly. Clone size, where shown, is once, few, many, or a class for clones that have expanded.

v_call	clone_size	d_call	j_call	cdr3_aa	cdr3_nt
TRBV7-8	-	TRBD2	TRBJ2-3	CASSPTSGGVPLTDTQYF	TGTGCCAGCAGCCCCACTAGCGGGGGGGTCCCCCTAACAGATACGCAGTATTTT
TRBV6-5	-	-	TRBJ1-6	CASSFAGPLHF	TGTGCCAGCAGTTTCGCGGGCCCCCTCCACTTT
TRBV7-9	few	-	TRBJ2-7	CASSPVVQVPYEQYF	TGTGCCAGCAGCCCCGTGGTCCAGGTGCCGTACGAGCAGTACTTC
TRBV7-9	-	TRBD1	TRBJ2-2	CASSHRGPSTGELFF	TGTGCCAGCAGCCACAGGGGGCCGAGCACCGGGGAGCTGTTTTTT
TRBV5-4	-	TRBD2	TRBJ2-1	CASREGLAENNEQFF	TGTGCCAGCAGGGAGGGACTAGCGGAAAACAATGAGCAGTTCTTC
TRBV4-2	-	-	TRBJ2-7	CASSRGDIPYEQYF	TGTGCCAGCAGCCGTGGAGACATACCCTACGAGCAGTACTTC
TRBV7-2	-	-	TRBJ1-3	CASSLEGPGAGNTIYF	TGTGCCAGCAGCTTAGAGGGTCCGGGGGCTGGAAACACCATATATTTT
TRBV7-9	-	-	TRBJ2-5	CASSLLSVQETQYF	TGTGCCAGCAGCTTACTGAGCGTTCAAGAGACCCAGTACTTC
TRBV6-1	once	-	TRBJ1-6	CASSDGYNSPLHF	TGTGCCAGCAGTGACGGATATAATTCACCCCTCCACTTT
TRBV20-1	once	-	TRBJ1-2	CSAPLYGYTF	TGCAGTGCTCCCCTCTATGGCTACACCTTC
TRBV6-4	-	-	TRBJ2-5	CASSADSQETQYF	TGTGCCAGCAGCGCGGACAGCCAAGAGACCCAGTACTTC
TRBV7-2	-	TRBD1	TRBJ1-4	CASSVRQGWLSGEKLFF	TGTGCCAGCAGCGTAAGACAGGGATGGCTCTCGGGTGAAAAACTGTTTTTT
TRBV4-3	-	-	TRBJ2-5	CASSQGGALGEETQYF	TGCGCCAGCAGCCAAGGGGGGGCGTTAGGGGAAGAGACCCAGTACTTC
TRBV28	-	-	TRBJ2-7	CASASAQSSYEQYF	TGTGCCAGCGCTAGCGCGCAAAGCTCCTACGAGCAGTACTTC
TRBV28	once	TRBD1	TRBJ1-3	CASSLWGKGAGNTIYF	TGTGCCAGCAGTTTATGGGGAAAGGGGGCAGGAAACACCATATATTTT
TRBV7-2	-	TRBD2	TRBJ2-7	CASSPLAGGVSEQYF	TGTGCCAGCAGCCCCCTAGCGGGGGGCGTCTCCGAGCAGTACTTC
TRBV7-2	once	-	TRBJ2-1	CASSLGGGFEQFF	TGTGCCAGCAGTCTAGGGGGGGGCTTTGAGCAGTTCTTC